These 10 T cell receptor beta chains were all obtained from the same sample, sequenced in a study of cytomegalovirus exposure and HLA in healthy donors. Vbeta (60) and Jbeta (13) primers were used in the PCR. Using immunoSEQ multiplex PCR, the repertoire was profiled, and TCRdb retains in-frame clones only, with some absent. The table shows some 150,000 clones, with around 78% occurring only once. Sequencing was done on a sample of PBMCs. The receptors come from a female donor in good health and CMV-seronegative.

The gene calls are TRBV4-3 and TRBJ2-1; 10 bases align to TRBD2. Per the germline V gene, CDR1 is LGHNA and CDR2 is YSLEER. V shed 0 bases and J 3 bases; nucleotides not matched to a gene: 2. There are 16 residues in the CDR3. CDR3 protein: CASSQDTSGVYNEQFF. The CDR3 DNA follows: TGCGCCAGCAGCCAAGATACTAGCGGGGTCTACAATGAGCAGTTCTTC.

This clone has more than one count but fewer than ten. The CDR3 region is CASSVGLGQSSYNEQFF. The CDR3 bases are TGTGCCAGCAGCGTCGGCTTGGGACAGAGCTCCTACAATGAGCAGTTCTTC. The rearrangement links TRBV11-2 to TRBJ2-1, with 7 bases that match TRBD1. The length of the CDR3 is 17 residues. CDR1 and CDR2 from the germline V gene are SGHAT and FQNNGV. Losses at the gene ends were 5 bases for V and 0 bases for J; bases not matched to a gene: 10.

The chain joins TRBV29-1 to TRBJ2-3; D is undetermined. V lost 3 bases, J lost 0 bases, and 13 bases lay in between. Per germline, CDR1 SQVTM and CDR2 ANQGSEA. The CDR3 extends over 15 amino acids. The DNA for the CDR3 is TGCAGCGTTGACCCCCTAGAGGATAGCACAGATACGCAGTATTTT. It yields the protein CSVDPLEDSTDTQYF.

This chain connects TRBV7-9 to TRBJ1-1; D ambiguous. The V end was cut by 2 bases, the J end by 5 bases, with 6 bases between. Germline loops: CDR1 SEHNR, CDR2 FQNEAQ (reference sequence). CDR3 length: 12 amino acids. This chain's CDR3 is CASSLLQTEAFF. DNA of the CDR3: TGTGCCAGCAGCTTATTACAAACTGAAGCTTTCTTT. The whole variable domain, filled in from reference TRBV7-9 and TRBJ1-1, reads DTGVSQNPRHKITKRGQNVTFRCDPISEHNRLYWYRQTLGQGPEFLTYFQNEAQLEKSRLLSDRFSAERPKGSFSTLEIQRTEQGDSAMYLCASSLLQTEAFFGQGTRLTVV.

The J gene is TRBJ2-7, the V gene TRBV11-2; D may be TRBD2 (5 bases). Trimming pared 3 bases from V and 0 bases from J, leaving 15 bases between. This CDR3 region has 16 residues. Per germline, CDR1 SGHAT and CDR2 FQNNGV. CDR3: CASSFLAGRSSYEQYF. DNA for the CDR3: TGTGCCAGCAGCTTTCTCGCGGGTCGAAGCTCCTACGAGCAGTACTTC. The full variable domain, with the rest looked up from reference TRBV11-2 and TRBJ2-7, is EAGVAQSPRYKIIEKRQSVAFWCNPISGHATLYWYQQILGQGPKLLIQFQNNGVVDDSQLPKDRFSAERLKGVDSTLKIQPAKLEDSAVYLCASSFLAGRSSYEQYFGPGTRLTVT.

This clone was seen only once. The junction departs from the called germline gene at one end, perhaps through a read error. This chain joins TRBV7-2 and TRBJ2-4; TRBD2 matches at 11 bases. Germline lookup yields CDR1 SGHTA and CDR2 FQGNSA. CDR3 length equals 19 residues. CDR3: CASSAELAGVLASKNSQYF. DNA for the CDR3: TGTGCCAGCAGCGCCGAACTAGCGGGAGTACTGGCGTCCAAAAACAGTCAGTACTTC.

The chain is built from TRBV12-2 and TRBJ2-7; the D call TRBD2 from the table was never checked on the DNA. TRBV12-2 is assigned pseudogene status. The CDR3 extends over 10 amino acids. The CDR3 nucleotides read TGTGCAAGCCCCGTTCGGGAGCAGTACTTC. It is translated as CASPVREQYF.

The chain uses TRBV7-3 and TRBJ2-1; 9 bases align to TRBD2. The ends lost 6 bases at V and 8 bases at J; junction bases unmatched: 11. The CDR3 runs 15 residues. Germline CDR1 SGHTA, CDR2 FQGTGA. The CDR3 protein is CASSQTSGSMDEQFF. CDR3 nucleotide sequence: TGTGCCAGCAGTCAGACTAGCGGTTCTATGGATGAGCAGTTCTTC.

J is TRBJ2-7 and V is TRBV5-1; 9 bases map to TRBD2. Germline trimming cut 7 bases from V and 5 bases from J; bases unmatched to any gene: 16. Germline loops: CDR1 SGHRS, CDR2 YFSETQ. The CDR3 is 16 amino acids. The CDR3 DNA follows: TGCGCCAGCGATGACGGAGCGGGGGGCCAAGTCCACGAGCAGTACTTC. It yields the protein CASDDGAGGQVHEQYF. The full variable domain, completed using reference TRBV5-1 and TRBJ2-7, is KAGVTQTPRYLIKTRGQQVTLSCSPISGHRSVSWYQQTPGQGLQFLFEYFSETQRNKGNFPGRFSGRQFSNSRSEMNVSTLELGDSALYLCASDDGAGGQVHEQYFGPGTRLTVT.

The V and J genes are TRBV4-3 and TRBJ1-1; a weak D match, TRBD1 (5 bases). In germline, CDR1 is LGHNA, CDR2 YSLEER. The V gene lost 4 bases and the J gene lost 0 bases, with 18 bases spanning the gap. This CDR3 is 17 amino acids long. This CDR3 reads CASSLERVEGVNTEAFF. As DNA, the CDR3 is TGCGCCAGCAGCCTAGAAAGGGTAGAAGGGGTGAACACTGAAGCTTTCTTT.